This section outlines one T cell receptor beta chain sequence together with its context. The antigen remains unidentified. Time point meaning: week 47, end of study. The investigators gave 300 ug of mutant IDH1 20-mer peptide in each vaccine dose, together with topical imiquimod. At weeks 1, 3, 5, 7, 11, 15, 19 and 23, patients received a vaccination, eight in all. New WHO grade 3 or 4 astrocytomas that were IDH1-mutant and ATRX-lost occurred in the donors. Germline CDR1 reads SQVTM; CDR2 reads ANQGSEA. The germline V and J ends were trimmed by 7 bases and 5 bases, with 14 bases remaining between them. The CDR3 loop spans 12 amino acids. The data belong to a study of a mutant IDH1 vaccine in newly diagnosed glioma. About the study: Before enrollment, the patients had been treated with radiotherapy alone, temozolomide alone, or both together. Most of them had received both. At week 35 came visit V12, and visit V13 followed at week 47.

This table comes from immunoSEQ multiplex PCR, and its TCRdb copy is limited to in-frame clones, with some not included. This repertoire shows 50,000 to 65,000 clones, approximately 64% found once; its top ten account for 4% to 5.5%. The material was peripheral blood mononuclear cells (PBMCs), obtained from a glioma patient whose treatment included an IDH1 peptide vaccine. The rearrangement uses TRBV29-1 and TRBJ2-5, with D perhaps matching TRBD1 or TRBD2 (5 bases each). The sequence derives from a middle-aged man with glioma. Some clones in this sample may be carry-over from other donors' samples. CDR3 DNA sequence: TGCAGCGGGATGGGGGAAGGGGAGACCCAGTACTTC. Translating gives CSGMGEGETQYF. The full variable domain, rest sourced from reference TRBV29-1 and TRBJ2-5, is SAVISQKPSRDICQRGTSLTIQCQVDSQVTMMFWYRQQPGQSLTLIATANQGSEATYESGFVIDKFPISRPNLTFSTLTVSNMSPEDSSIYLCSGMGEGETQYFGPGTRLLVL.